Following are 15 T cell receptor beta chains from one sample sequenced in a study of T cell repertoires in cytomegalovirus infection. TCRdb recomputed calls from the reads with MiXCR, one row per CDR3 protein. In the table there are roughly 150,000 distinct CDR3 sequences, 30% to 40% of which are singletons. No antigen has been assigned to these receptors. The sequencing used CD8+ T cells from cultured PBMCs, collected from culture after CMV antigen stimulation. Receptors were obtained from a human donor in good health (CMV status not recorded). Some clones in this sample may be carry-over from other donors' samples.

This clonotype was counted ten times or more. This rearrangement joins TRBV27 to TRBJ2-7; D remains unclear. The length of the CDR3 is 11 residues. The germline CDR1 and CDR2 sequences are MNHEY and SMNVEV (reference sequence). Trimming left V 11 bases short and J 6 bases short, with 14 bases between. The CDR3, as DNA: TGTGCCTCGGGCGGCCTAGGCGAGCAGTACTTC. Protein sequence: CASGGLGEQYF.

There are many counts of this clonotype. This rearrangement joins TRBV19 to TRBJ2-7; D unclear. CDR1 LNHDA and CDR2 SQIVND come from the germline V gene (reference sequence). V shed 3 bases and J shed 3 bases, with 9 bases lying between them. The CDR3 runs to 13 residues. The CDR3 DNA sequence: TGTGCCAGTAGTATGGCCATTTTCTACGAGCAGTACTTC. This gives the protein CASSMAIFYEQYF.

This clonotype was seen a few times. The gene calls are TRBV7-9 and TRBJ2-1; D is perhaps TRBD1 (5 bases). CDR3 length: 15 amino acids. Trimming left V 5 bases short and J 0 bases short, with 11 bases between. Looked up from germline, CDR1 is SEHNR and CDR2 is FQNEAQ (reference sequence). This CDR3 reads CASSPRQISYNEQFF. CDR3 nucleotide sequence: TGTGCCAGCAGCCCTCGACAGATCTCCTACAATGAGCAGTTCTTC.

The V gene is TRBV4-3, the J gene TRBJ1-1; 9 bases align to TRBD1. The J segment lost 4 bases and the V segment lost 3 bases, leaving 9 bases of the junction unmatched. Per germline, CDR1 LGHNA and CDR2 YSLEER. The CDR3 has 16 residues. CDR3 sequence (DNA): TGCGCCAGCAGCCACCGACAGGGGGGCGTAGGCACTGAAGCTTTCTTT. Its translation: CASSHRQGGVGTEAFF.

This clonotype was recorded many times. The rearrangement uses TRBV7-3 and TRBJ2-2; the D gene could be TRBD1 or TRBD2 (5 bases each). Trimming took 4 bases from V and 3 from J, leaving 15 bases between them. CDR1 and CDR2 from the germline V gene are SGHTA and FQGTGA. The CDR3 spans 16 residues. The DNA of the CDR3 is TGTGCCAGCAGCTCGAATTCCGGGGCCTACACCGGGGAGCTGTTTTTT. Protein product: CASSSNSGAYTGELFF.

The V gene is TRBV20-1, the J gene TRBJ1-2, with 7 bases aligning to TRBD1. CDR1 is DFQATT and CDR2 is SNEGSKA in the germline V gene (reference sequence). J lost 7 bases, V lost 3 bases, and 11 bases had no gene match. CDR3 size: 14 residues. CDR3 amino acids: CSARVGQEALGYTF. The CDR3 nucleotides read TGCAGTGCTAGGGTCGGACAGGAGGCCCTTGGCTACACCTTC.

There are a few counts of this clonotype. Here the CDR3 DNA reads TGTGCCAGCAGTTTATCGCACGGGGGTGGTACGCAGTATTTT. Translation gives CASSLSHGGGTQYF. V is TRBV27 and J is TRBJ2-3; possibly TRBD2 for D (6 bases). V lost 0 bases to trimming and J lost 8 bases, with 12 bases between them. Germline lookup yields CDR1 MNHEY and CDR2 SMNVEV (reference sequence). The CDR3 is made up of 14 amino acids.

CDR3 region: CASSKARGTETQYF. The CDR3 DNA reads TGTGCCAGCAGTAAGGCCAGGGGAACGGAGACCCAGTACTTC. This chain connects TRBV28 to TRBJ2-5; D perhaps matches TRBD1 (6 bases). V lost 5 bases and J 5 bases, leaving 15 bases between the germline ends. The CDR3 is made up of 14 amino acids. CDR1 and CDR2 (germline): MDHEN, SYDVKM.

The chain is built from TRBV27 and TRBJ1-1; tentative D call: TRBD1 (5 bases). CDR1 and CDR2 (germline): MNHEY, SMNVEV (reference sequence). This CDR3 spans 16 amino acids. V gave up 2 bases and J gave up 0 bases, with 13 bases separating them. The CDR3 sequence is CASSLTAGLLNTEAFF. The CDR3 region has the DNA TGTGCCAGCAGTTTAACGGCAGGGCTTCTGAACACTGAAGCTTTCTTT.

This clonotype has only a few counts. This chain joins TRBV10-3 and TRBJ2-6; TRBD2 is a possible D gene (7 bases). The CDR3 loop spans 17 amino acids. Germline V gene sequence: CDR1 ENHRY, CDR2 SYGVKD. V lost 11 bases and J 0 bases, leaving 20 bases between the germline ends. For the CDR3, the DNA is TGTGCCTCCCGGCGGGCGGGGGCCGACTCTGGGGCCAACGTCCTGACTTTC. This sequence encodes CASRRAGADSGANVLTF.

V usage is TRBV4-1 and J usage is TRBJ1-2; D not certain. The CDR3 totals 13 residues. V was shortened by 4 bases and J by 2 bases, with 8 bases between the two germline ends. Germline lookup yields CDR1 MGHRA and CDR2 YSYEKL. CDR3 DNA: TGCGCCAGCAGCCCGGCAGGCAACTATGGCTACACCTTC. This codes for CASSPAGNYGYTF.

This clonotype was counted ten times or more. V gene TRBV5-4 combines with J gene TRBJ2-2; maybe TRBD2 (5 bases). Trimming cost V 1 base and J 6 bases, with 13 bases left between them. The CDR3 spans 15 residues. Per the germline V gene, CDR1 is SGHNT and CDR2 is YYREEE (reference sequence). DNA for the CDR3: TGTGCCAGCAGCTTGCCCTTAACTAGTCCCGGGGAGCTGTTTTTT. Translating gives CASSLPLTSPGELFF.

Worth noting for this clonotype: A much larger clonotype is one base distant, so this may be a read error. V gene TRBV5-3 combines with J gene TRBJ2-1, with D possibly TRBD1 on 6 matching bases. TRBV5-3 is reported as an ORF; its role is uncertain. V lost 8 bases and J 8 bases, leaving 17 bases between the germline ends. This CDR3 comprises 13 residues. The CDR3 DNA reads TGTGCCAGCAGCAGTACAGGGTGGGATGAGCAGTTCTTC. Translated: CASSSTGWDEQFF.

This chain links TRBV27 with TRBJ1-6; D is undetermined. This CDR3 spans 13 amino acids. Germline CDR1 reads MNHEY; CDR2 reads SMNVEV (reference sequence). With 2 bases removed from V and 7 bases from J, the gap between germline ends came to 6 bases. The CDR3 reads CASSLRMNSPLHF. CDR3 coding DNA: TGTGCCAGCAGTTTACGCATGAATTCACCCCTCCACTTT.

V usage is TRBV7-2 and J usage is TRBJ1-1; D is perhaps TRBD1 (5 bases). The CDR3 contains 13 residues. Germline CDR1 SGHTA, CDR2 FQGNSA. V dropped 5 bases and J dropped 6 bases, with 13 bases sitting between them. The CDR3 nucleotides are TGTGCCAGCAGCCCCCCTTCGGGGGCTGAAGCTTTCTTT. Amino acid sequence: CASSPPSGAEAFF.